This passage covers 24 T cell receptor beta chains from one sample sequenced in a study of glioma-infiltrating T cells after dendritic cell vaccination (dated by TCRdb to the mid-2010s). The library was prepared using the immunoSEQ multiplex PCR assay. TCRdb stores this immuneACCESS table with in-frame sequences only. Part of the clones is absent; in the studies checked, under half of the shortfall reflects unresolved V genes, and no reason is known for the rest. In this sample the table shows tens of thousands of clones, approximately 80% of which occur a single time. Roughly 2.2% of the sample goes to the ten largest clones. Here the sequenced sample was blood, taken before dendritic cell vaccination. These receptors all come from a human donor with glioblastoma.

J is TRBJ2-7 and V is TRBV6-5; maybe TRBD2 (7 bases). There are 14 residues in the CDR3. CDR1 is MNHEY and CDR2 is SVGAGI in the germline V gene. V was shortened by 7 bases and J by 3 bases, with 16 bases between the two germline ends. The CDR3 coding sequence is TGTGCCAGCACCCCGGGGGGACACCGCTACGAGCAGTACTTC. Translation gives CASTPGGHRYEQYF.

This clone was found a few times. The chain combines TRBV29-1 with TRBJ2-3; 7 bases are a match to TRBD2. Germline CDR1 reads SQVTM; CDR2 reads ANQGSEA. The CDR3 sequence is 16 residues long. V trimming: 3 bases; J trimming: 0 bases; junction bases outside the gene matches: 9. CDR3 region: CSVENIAGGSTDTQYF. CDR3 in DNA: TGCAGCGTTGAGAATATAGCGGGTGGGAGCACAGATACGCAGTATTTT.

This chain uses TRBV5-1 with TRBJ1-5; D uncertain. The V and J ends lost 0 bases and 5 bases respectively, with 12 bases between them. CDR1 is SGHRS and CDR2 is YFSETQ in the germline V gene. CDR3 length equals 15 residues. CDR3 in amino acids: CASSLAPGFDQPQHF. CDR3 nucleotide sequence: TGCGCCAGCAGCTTGGCCCCGGGATTCGATCAGCCCCAGCATTTT.

The chain couples TRBV6-6 to TRBJ1-2, with D possibly being TRBD1 (6 bases). From germline, CDR1 is MNHNY and CDR2 SVGAGI (reference sequence). Trimming cost V 6 bases and J 3 bases, with 17 bases left between them. CDR3 length: 15 amino acids. CDR3 protein: CASSLQGGTDYGYTF. CDR3 DNA sequence: TGTGCCAGCAGCTTACAAGGGGGAACGGACTATGGCTACACCTTC.

The chain is built from TRBV30 and TRBJ2-4; no reliable D call. V was clipped by 4 bases and J by 3 bases, with 13 bases between them. CDR1 and CDR2 from the germline V gene are GTSNPN and SVGIG (reference sequence). This CDR3 spans 14 amino acids. CDR3 sequence: CAWTIGQNKNIQYF. CDR3 DNA sequence: TGTGCCTGGACAATTGGGCAGAACAAAAACATTCAGTACTTC.

The chain employs TRBV5-4 and TRBJ1-2; D ambiguous. The CDR3 consists of 15 residues. Germline V gives CDR1 SGHNT, CDR2 YYREEE (reference sequence). V was shortened by 3 bases and J by 8 bases, with 20 bases between the two germline ends. The CDR3 DNA reads TGTGCCAGCAGCTCATACTCCGGGAACCGGCAGGGCTACACCTTC. Protein: CASSSYSGNRQGYTF.

The CDR3 loop is CASSLMDRDKEKLFF. In DNA form, the CDR3 reads TGTGCCAGCAGCCTGATGGACAGGGATAAGGAAAAACTGTTTTTT. The rearrangement links TRBV5-4 to TRBJ1-4, with 8 bases lining up with TRBD1. The length of the CDR3 is 15 residues. V was pared by 4 bases and J by 8 bases, with 10 bases of the junction left unmatched. Germline V gives CDR1 SGHNT, CDR2 YYREEE (reference sequence). The full variable domain, with the rest looked up from reference TRBV5-4 and TRBJ1-4, is ETGVTQSPTHLIKTRGQQVTLRCSSQSGHNTVSWYQQALGQGPQFIFQYYREEENGRGNFPPRFSGLQFPNYSSELNVNALELDDSALYLCASSLMDRDKEKLFFGSGTQLSVL.

This chain joins TRBV9 and TRBJ2-2; 8 bases are shared with TRBD2. Germline lookup yields CDR1 SGDLS and CDR2 YYNGEE. This CDR3 is 17 amino acids long. Unmatched junction bases numbered 11, after V lost 4 bases and J lost 3 bases. Written as DNA, the CDR3 is TGTGCCAGCAGCCCCCGGGGGGGCGGATGGGACACCGGGGAGCTGTTTTTT. Its protein is CASSPRGGGWDTGELFF.

This rearrangement joins TRBV9 to TRBJ1-1; 8 bases align to TRBD1. Germline V lookup: CDR1 SGDLS, CDR2 YYNGEE. Losses at the gene ends were 4 bases for V and 2 bases for J; bases not matched to a gene: 7. The CDR3 is 15 amino acids. For the CDR3, the DNA is TGTGCCAGCAGCCCCCGGACAGGGTTAAACACTGAAGCTTTCTTT. Amino acid sequence: CASSPRTGLNTEAFF.

The chain recombines TRBV19 with TRBJ1-1; unclear D gene. The V gene's germline CDR1 is LNHDA and CDR2 SQIVND (reference sequence). V lost 3 bases, J lost 0 bases, and 17 bases lay in between. The CDR3 covers 17 residues. DNA of the CDR3: TGTGCCAGTAGTATCATTAAATCTGCGGTCCTGAACACTGAAGCTTTCTTT. Translating it yields CASSIIKSAVLNTEAFF. The variable domain in full, with the rest retrieved from reference TRBV19 and TRBJ1-1, is DGGITQSPKYLFRKEGQNVTLSCEQNLNHDAMYWYRQDPGQGLRLIYYSQIVNDFQKGDIAEGYSVSREKKESFPLTVTSAQKNPTAFYLCASSIIKSAVLNTEAFFGQGTRLTVV.

Written as DNA, the CDR3 is TGTGCCAGTAGTATGCCCACGGCGGTGGCTGGGTACAATGAGCAGTTCTTC. Amino acid sequence: CASSMPTAVAGYNEQFF. This chain uses TRBV19 with TRBJ2-1; D remains unclear. CDR3 length: 17 amino acids. Per germline, CDR1 LNHDA and CDR2 SQIVND (reference sequence). V gave up 3 bases and J gave up 4 bases, with 19 bases separating them.

The DNA for the CDR3 is TGTGCCAGCTCACCGCAGACCGGGGAGCTGTTTTTT. Translation: CASSPQTGELFF. The chain employs TRBV18 and TRBJ2-2; D is unclear. The CDR3 spans 12 residues. Germline loops: CDR1 KGHSH, CDR2 LQKENI. The V gene lost 3 bases and the J gene lost 5 bases, with 4 bases spanning the gap.

The chain has TRBV21-1 and TRBJ2-7; TRBD2, as called in the table, went unchecked against the DNA. TRBV21-1 has pseudogene status. CDR3 length: 16 residues. In DNA form, the CDR3 reads TGTGCCAGCAGCAAACTGGTCGCGGGCTTCTCCTACGAGCAGTACGTC. Translation gives CASSKLVAGFSYEQYV.

The genes are TRBV5-6 and TRBJ2-1; D might be TRBD2 (6 bases). The germline V gene encodes CDR1 SGHDT and CDR2 YYEEEE. Trimming left V 4 bases short and J 0 bases short, with 17 bases between. CDR3 length: 17 amino acids. The CDR3 DNA sequence: TGTGCCAGCAGCGAACGGGGACTCCTAAGCTCCTACAATGAGCAGTTCTTC. It yields the protein CASSERGLLSSYNEQFF.

This chain joins TRBV6-1 and TRBJ2-2, with D perhaps matching TRBD1 (6 bases). Trimming left V 6 bases short and J 1 base short, with 12 bases between. CDR3 length: 15 residues. CDR1 is MNHNS, CDR2 SASEGT, per germline. The CDR3 is CASRATGLNTGELFF. The CDR3 nucleotides are TGTGCCAGCAGGGCCACAGGGCTGAACACCGGGGAGCTGTTTTTT.

V usage is TRBV27 and J usage is TRBJ1-2; D may be TRBD1 (6 bases). With 1 base removed from V and 7 bases from J, the gap between germline ends came to 13 bases. Germline loops: CDR1 MNHEY, CDR2 SMNVEV (reference sequence). The CDR3 consists of 14 residues. In DNA, the CDR3 is TGTGCCAGCAGTTTATTCTGGGGAGGGGGTGGCTACACCTTC. Encoded protein: CASSLFWGGGGYTF.

This clone showed up just a few times. The chain couples TRBV9 to TRBJ2-1; unclear D gene. V was trimmed by 4 bases and J by 0 bases, leaving 8 bases between them. The CDR3 consists of 14 residues. Looked up from germline, CDR1 is SGDLS and CDR2 is YYNGEE. The CDR3 is CASSLLSSYNEQFF. The CDR3 region has the DNA TGTGCCAGCAGCCTTCTCAGCTCCTACAATGAGCAGTTCTTC.

V and J are TRBV5-1 and TRBJ2-1; TRBD1 matches at 8 bases. There are 14 residues in the CDR3. The V segment lost 0 bases and the J segment 8 bases; nucleotides outside the gene matches: 4. Germline CDR1 reads SGHRS; CDR2 reads YFSETQ. CDR3 DNA: TGCGCCAGCAGCTTGGTTCAGGGGGCGGATGAGCAGTTCTTC. It specifies CASSLVQGADEQFF.

V usage is TRBV2 and J usage is TRBJ2-2; the D gene is possibly TRBD1 (6 bases). This CDR3 is built from 14 residues. V was pared by 8 bases and J by 6 bases, with 16 bases between. Germline V lookup: CDR1 SNHLY, CDR2 FYNNEI. The CDR3 sequence: CASRGTSSPGELFF. In nucleotides, the CDR3 is TGTGCCAGCCGAGGGACATCAAGTCCCGGGGAGCTGTTTTTT.

This sequence joins TRBV19 and TRBJ2-7; TRBD2 agrees at 12 bases. Germline V gene sequence: CDR1 LNHDA, CDR2 SQIVND (reference sequence). This CDR3 is built from 14 residues. Trimming took 4 bases from V and 2 from J; bases not matched to a gene: 0. The CDR3 loop reads CASSTSGGAYEQYF. CDR3 nucleotides: TGTGCCAGTAGTACTAGCGGGGGGGCCTACGAGCAGTACTTC.

V usage is TRBV5-4 and J usage is TRBJ2-1; 9 bases align to TRBD2. Trimming took 2 bases from V and 6 from J; bases not matched to a gene: 6. CDR1 is SGHNT and CDR2 is YYREEE in the germline V gene (reference sequence). This CDR3 has 15 amino acids. The CDR3 sequence: CASSLGGGAGNEQFF. The CDR3 nucleotides read TGTGCCAGCAGCTTAGGCGGGGGGGCCGGCAATGAGCAGTTCTTC. Based on the CDR3 plus reference TRBV5-4 and TRBJ2-1, the full variable domain is ETGVTQSPTHLIKTRGQQVTLRCSSQSGHNTVSWYQQALGQGPQFIFQYYREEENGRGNFPPRFSGLQFPNYSSELNVNALELDDSALYLCASSLGGGAGNEQFFGPGTRLTVL.

The gene calls are TRBV29-1 and TRBJ2-3; 9 bases agree with TRBD2. From germline, CDR1 is SQVTM and CDR2 ANQGSEA. V lost 3 bases, J lost 0 bases, and 1 base stayed unmatched. The CDR3 has 14 residues. CDR3 coding DNA: TGCAGCGTTGAGGCGGGGGGGAGCACAGATACGCAGTATTTT. It is translated as CSVEAGGSTDTQYF.

V and J are TRBV5-5 and TRBJ2-7; 10 bases are shared with TRBD1. The CDR3 totals 15 residues. Germline trimming cut 4 bases from V and 4 bases from J; bases unmatched to any gene: 8. Germline CDR1 reads SGHKS; CDR2 reads YYEKEE (reference sequence). The CDR3 here is CASSQSGQGGYEQYV. The CDR3 bases are TGTGCCAGCAGCCAGAGTGGACAGGGGGGGTACGAGCAGTACGTC.

The genes are TRBV5-4 and TRBJ2-2; 12 positions match TRBD2. Trimming at V came to 4 bases and at J to 5 bases, leaving 12 bases not matched to a gene. This CDR3 comprises 18 residues. Germline-derived CDR1 and CDR2 are SGHNT and YYREEE (reference sequence). In DNA, the CDR3 is TGTGCCAGCAGCCCGGATTTGGGGCTAGCGGGAGGGACCGGGGAGCTGTTTTTT. Translating it yields CASSPDLGLAGGTGELFF.